Only one count was recorded for the clone carrying this TCR beta chain. Its antigen is still unknown. CDR1 and CDR2 (germline): SNHLY, FYNNEI. Trimming shortened V by 7 bases and J by 4 bases, and 11 bases separated the two germline ends. This CDR3 is built from 12 residues. The data derive from a study of T cells after yellow fever vaccination. TCRdb called the 5' RACE reads again in MiXCR, with one record for every CDR3 protein. The sample yields roughly 180,000 distinct CDR3 sequences, about 6.2% seen once. Notes on the study in general: Abundant clonotypes from the bulk population could have been carried over as contaminants into FACS-sorted repertoires. At under 97% for CD4 and approximately 89% for CD8, most primary-vaccination clones showed up again after the booster. When the response was secondary, it was weaker but reached its peak faster, day 5 versus 15.

This receptor was obtained from a man aged 18 to 29 who received the YFV17D yellow fever vaccine. This chain links TRBV2 with TRBJ2-7; D is ambiguous. Sequenced material: CD4+ T cells sorted from PBMCs, taken on the day of the first yellow fever vaccination. The CDR3 nucleotides read TGTGCCAGCACCCTCCTAGGATACGAGCAGTACTTC. Translation: CASTLLGYEQYF.